The source of this T cell receptor beta chain is a study of blood T cell repertoires in COVID-19. Across the whole study: PBMCs, B-cell-depleted T cells, or T cells were the source of the cDNA or gDNA that made up the material.

In the study's own analysis: Estimated nucleated cell counts came from reference gene primer amplification. Assay: immunoSEQ multiplex PCR; the TCRdb copy retains only in-frame clones and omits some. The V and J calls and clone size are taken from that table; D and trimming were inferred from the DNA. The profile shows around 170,000 clones, 65% to 90% of them singletons. V lost 8 bases to trimming and J lost 6 bases; unmatched junction nucleotides: 9. The CDR3 sequence is 13 residues long. Germline V gives CDR1 LNHNV, CDR2 YYDKDF (reference sequence). The receptor was derived from a human donor in a cohort sampled during active COVID-19. V is TRBV15 and J is TRBJ2-7; 8 bases map to TRBD2. The sequencing sample was made of peripheral blood. The CDR3 loop reads CATGSGSKAEQYF. The CDR3 DNA reads as TGTGCCACCGGGAGCGGGAGCAAGGCCGAGCAGTACTTC.